A single sample gave rise to the 9 T cell receptor beta chains below, sequenced in a study of T cell repertoires in cytomegalovirus infection. These receptors are not linked to any known antigen. TCRdb re-called the reads with MiXCR, one entry per CDR3 protein. The sample holds around 770,000 distinct CDR3 sequences; 25% to 35% are singletons and the top ten take about 12%. Source: cultured CD8+ T cells from PBMCs, taken from culture after CMV antigen stimulation. The receptors come from a human donor in good health (CMV status not recorded). Some clones in this sample may be carry-over from other donors' samples.

Comment on this clonotype: The final CDR3 position lacks the conserved phenylalanine or tryptophan, pointing to a likely read error. This chain uses TRBV7-8 with TRBJ1-1; 9 nucleotides line up with TRBD1. CDR1 SGHVS and CDR2 FQNEAQ come from the germline V gene. CDR3 size: 15 residues. The ends lost 1 base at V and 1 base at J; junction bases unmatched: 1. The CDR3: CASSLDRGQNTEAFS. The DNA for the CDR3 is TGTGCCAGCAGCTTAGACAGGGGGCAGAACACTGAAGCTTTCTCT.

Note on this clonotype: A read error may explain this, as a much larger clone is one base away. The rearrangement links TRBV11-3 to TRBJ2-3, with no clear D. This CDR3 spans 13 amino acids. The germline gives CDR1 SGHNT, CDR2 YENEEA. V shed 0 bases and J shed 4 bases, with 5 bases lying between them. DNA for the CDR3: TGTGCCAGCAGCTTAGAAATGTCAGATACGCAGTATTTT. Protein: CASSLEMSDTQYF.

V and J are TRBV19 and TRBJ2-5; D is unresolved. Trimming stripped 5 bases from V and 6 bases from J, with 13 bases between. CDR1 LNHDA and CDR2 SQIVND come from the germline V gene (reference sequence). The CDR3 is made up of 13 amino acids. The chain's CDR3 is CASSEGSTQTQYF. The DNA for the CDR3 is TGTGCCAGTAGTGAAGGTAGCACGCAGACCCAGTACTTC. The whole variable domain, filled in from reference TRBV19 and TRBJ2-5, reads DGGITQSPKYLFRKEGQNVTLSCEQNLNHDAMYWYRQDPGQGLRLIYYSQIVNDFQKGDIAEGYSVSREKKESFPLTVTSAQKNPTAFYLCASSEGSTQTQYFGPGTRLLVL.

The genes are TRBV5-6 and TRBJ1-1; D is undetermined. This CDR3 spans 14 amino acids. In germline, CDR1 is SGHDT, CDR2 YYEEEE. Trimming removed 3 bases from V and 1 base from J, with 10 bases in between. CDR3 protein: CASSSGLTNTEAFF. CDR3 coding DNA: TGTGCCAGCAGCTCGGGCCTAACGAACACTGAAGCTTTCTTT.

The gene calls are TRBV4-1 and TRBJ2-1, with 10 positions matching TRBD1. V lost 4 bases to trimming and J lost 2 bases; unmatched junction nucleotides: 5. Germline loops: CDR1 MGHRA, CDR2 YSYEKL. This CDR3 comprises 16 residues. DNA of the CDR3: TGCGCCAGCAGCCTTCGGACAGGGGGAACCTACAATGAGCAGTTCTTC. The encoded protein is CASSLRTGGTYNEQFF.

The V gene is TRBV28, the J gene TRBJ2-1; maybe TRBD2 (5 bases). Germline values: CDR1 MDHEN, CDR2 SYDVKM. V lost 8 bases, J lost 3 bases, and 17 bases lay in between. This CDR3 contains 15 residues. This CDR3 reads CASRRGLPNYNEQFF. The DNA for the CDR3 is TGTGCCAGCCGACGTGGACTCCCAAACTACAATGAGCAGTTCTTC.

The gene calls are TRBV12-3 or TRBV12-4 and TRBJ2-5, with TRBD1 matching 8 bases. The CDR3 is made up of 14 amino acids. J was trimmed by 3 bases and V by 6 bases; bases with no gene match: 6. The CDR3: CASSLQDREETQYF. Here the CDR3 DNA reads TGTGCCAGCAGCTTACAGGACAGGGAAGAGACCCAGTACTTC.

The V gene is TRBV11-2, the J gene TRBJ2-1; D gene ambiguous. Looked up from germline, CDR1 is SGHAT and CDR2 is FQNNGV. This CDR3 comprises 17 residues. V lost 5 bases, J lost 8 bases, and 25 bases lay in between. CDR3 bases: TGTGCCAGCAGCCCTCCCCAATGGGAAAACCTACAAGATGAGCAGTTCTTC. Translated: CASSPPQWENLQDEQFF.

The chain carries TRBV6-5 and TRBJ1-3; no firm D call. From germline, CDR1 is MNHEY and CDR2 SVGAGI. V lost 4 bases to trimming and J lost 0 bases, with 13 bases between them. This CDR3 has 16 amino acids. The CDR3 sequence is CASSLGRHPSGNTIYF. CDR3 DNA sequence: TGTGCCAGCAGTTTGGGCCGCCACCCCTCTGGAAACACCATATATTTT.